This is a list of T cell receptor beta chains from one sample in a study of T cell responses to AZD1222 COVID-19 vaccine. Profiling relied on immunoSEQ multiplex PCR, and the TCRdb table lists in-frame clones only, not all of them. The sample holds about 140,000 clones, 91% seen once. The sequencing here drew on peripheral blood, taken 28 days after the second dose of the MenACWY control vaccine. Source of these receptors: an adult who received the MenACWY meningococcal vaccine as a control. Both conserved end residues are part of each CDR3. The D gene is left open where the match is weak. Expanded clones are given a class, and other clones once, few, many or no size at all.

>16|TRBJ2-2|NA|TRBV24-1|NA
TGTGCCACCAGTGAGGCCGGGACAACGAACACCGGGGAGCTGTTTTTT
CATSEAGTTNTGELFF
>13|TRBJ1-1|NA|TRBV12-5|NA
TGTGCTAGTGGTTTTGGCTCGAGCCCTGAAGCTTTCTTT
CASGFGSSPEAFF
>13|TRBJ2-7|NA|TRBV5-4|NA
TGTGCCAGCAGCTTGGCCCAGGGTTACGAGCAGTACTTC
CASSLAQGYEQYF
>12|TRBJ1-2|NA|TRBV19|NA
TGTGCCAGTAGTATAACCGCCGGGGGCTACACCTTC
CASSITAGGYTF
>19|TRBJ2-5|TRBD1|TRBV19|NA
TGTGCCAGTAGCAAATTCTCCGGGACAGGGACCACGTACCAAGAGACCCAGTACTTC
CASSKFSGTGTTYQETQYF
>13|TRBJ2-5|TRBD1|TRBV12-3/TRBV12-4|NA
TGTGCCAGCAGCTCAGGGGGCGGGGAGACCCAGTACTTC
CASSSGGGETQYF
>14|TRBJ1-2|TRBD1|TRBV9|NA
TGTGCCAGCAGCGAGACGACAGGGAACTATGGCTACACCTTC
CASSETTGNYGYTF
>14|TRBJ2-1|TRBD2|TRBV28|NA
TGTGCCAGCAGCACTAGCGGGGGTGACAATGAGCAGTTCTTC
CASSTSGGDNEQFF
>16|TRBJ2-2|NA|TRBV19|NA
TGTGCCAGTAGTAGAGTCGGCGGGGTAGGGTCCGGGGAGCTGTTTTTT
CASSRVGGVGSGELFF
>14|TRBJ2-1|TRBD2|TRBV6-2/TRBV6-3|NA
TGTGCCAGCAGTGGCCGGGACTACTACAATGAGCAGTTCTTC
CASSGRDYYNEQFF
>13|TRBJ2-2|NA|TRBV19|NA
TGTGCCAGTAGTATAGCAGTCCCCGGGGAGCTGTTTTTT
CASSIAVPGELFF
>14|TRBJ1-5|TRBD1|TRBV16|NA
TGTGCCAGCAGCAAGACAGGGGGCGGACAGCCCCAGCATTTT
CASSKTGGGQPQHF
>15|TRBJ1-1|NA|TRBV7-8|NA
TGTGCCAGCAGCCTACTTGGCGTTAGTTCTACTGAAGCTTTCTTT
CASSLLGVSSTEAFF
>13|TRBJ1-2|NA|TRBV28|NA
TGTGCCAGCAGTCCCCCAGGATCCTATGGCTACACCTTC
CASSPPGSYGYTF
>15|TRBJ2-7|NA|TRBV6-2/TRBV6-3|NA
TGTGCCAGCAGTAATCCCGGGACGGCAACCTACGAGCAGTACTTC
CASSNPGTATYEQYF
>17|TRBJ2-7|TRBD2|TRBV7-3|NA
TGTGCCAGCAGAAGACTAGCGGGGAGCTTAACAACCTACGAGCAGTACTTC
CASRRLAGSLTTYEQYF
>12|TRBJ1-5|NA|TRBV14|few
TGTGCCAGCAGCCAAGCGGGGGGGCCCCAGCATTTT
CASSQAGGPQHF
>15|TRBJ2-4|TRBD1|TRBV27|NA
TGTGCCAGCAGGCGAGAGGACAGGGGCGGAGACATTCAGTACTTC
CASRREDRGGDIQYF
>14|TRBJ2-2|NA|TRBV19|NA
TGTGCCTCTCGTCGCGGGGACAGCACCGGGGAGCTGTTTTTT
CASRRGDSTGELFF
>19|TRBJ1-5|TRBD1|TRBV15|NA
TGTGCCACCAGCAGCCGGGGACAGGGGCCCGGTGTTATCAATCAGCCCCAGCATTTT
CATSSRGQGPGVINQPQHF
>15|TRBJ2-3|NA|TRBV19|NA
TGTGCCAGTAGCCAACGCAGGGAACGCGCAGATACGCAGTATTTT
CASSQRRERADTQYF